This T cell receptor beta chain was captured by sequencing in a study of CD8+ T cells in alopecia areata. This clone was observed a few times. Its target is unknown. The ends were cut back, 7 bases at V and 1 base at J, with 12 bases in the middle. The CDR3 consists of 14 residues. Per the germline V gene, CDR1 is SGHTA and CDR2 is FQGNSA. Study-wide points: Scalp clonality and expanded CD8+ clones among the top 100 were significantly decreased by tofacitinib.

Treatment indicated: oral pan-JAK inhibitor, 5-10 mg twice daily. A FACSAria was used to sort CD4+ and CD8+ T cells. These cells came from PBMCs. Extracted from the samples, RNA was reverse transcribed into cDNA to serve as the sequencing template. Measured with immunoSEQ multiplex PCR; TCRdb has only the in-frame clones, and not every one. The sample has fewer than 250,000 clones; approximately 45% are singletons. Sequencing used CD4+ T cells sorted from blood, obtained around week 37, from a patient treated with tofacitinib. The J gene is TRBJ2-3, the V gene TRBV7-2; D may be TRBD2 (6 bases). This clonotype originated in a human donor with alopecia areata. CDR3 loop: CASTGGGGTDTQYF. DNA of the CDR3: TGTGCCAGCACTGGGGGAGGCGGCACAGATACGCAGTATTTT.